The rows below give T cell receptor beta chains drawn from one sample of a study of blood T cells in healthy people across ages. TCRdb re-derived calls from the 5' RACE reads in MiXCR, one entry per CDR3 protein. The sample has around 500,000 distinct CDR3 sequences; 27% are singletons. This sample was also put to use in a study of T cells of mothers and their children.

The sequenced sample consisted of blood. The receptors were sampled from a boy aged 2 to 10 in good health. The CDR3 runs from the conserved cysteine through the conserved F or W. Each record gives: D gene, J gene, clone size, V gene, CDR3 DNA, CDR3 protein. A D gene is named only where the DNA matches it firmly. Clone size, where shown, is once, few, many, or a class for clones that have expanded.

D: TRBD2; J: TRBJ2-1; size: -; V: TRBV7-8; DNA: TGTGCCAGCAGCTTAGGGGGCGGGAGGACCGCTGAGCAGTTCTTC; CDR3: CASSLGGGRTAEQFF
D: -; J: TRBJ2-2; size: -; V: TRBV4-3; DNA: TGCGCCAGCAGCCAAGATACGGGCGGGGGCCGGGAGCTGTTTTTT; CDR3: CASSQDTGGGRELFF
D: TRBD2; J: TRBJ2-1; size: few; V: TRBV7-2; DNA: TGTGCCAGCAGCTTAGCGAGGCTAGCGGTAAACAATGAGCAGTTCTTC; CDR3: CASSLARLAVNNEQFF
D: -; J: TRBJ1-2; size: few; V: TRBV9; DNA: TGTGCCAGCAGCGTAGGACAGATCCCTAACTATGGCTACACCTTC; CDR3: CASSVGQIPNYGYTF
D: -; J: TRBJ2-3; size: -; V: TRBV5-4; DNA: TGTGCCAGCAGCGGGCGTCTTGGCGGGGTTACAGATACGCAGTATTTT; CDR3: CASSGRLGGVTDTQYF
D: -; J: TRBJ2-6; size: few; V: TRBV29-1; DNA: TGCAGCGTCCTATGGACAGTCCCGAGCTCTGGGGCCAACGTCCTGACTTTC; CDR3: CSVLWTVPSSGANVLTF
D: -; J: TRBJ1-3; size: -; V: TRBV9; DNA: TGTGCCAGCAGCGCCGAGACGGGCTCTGGAAACACCATATATTTT; CDR3: CASSAETGSGNTIYF
D: TRBD1; J: TRBJ1-4; size: -; V: TRBV5-1; DNA: TGCGCCAGCAGCCTCGACAGGGGGCCTGAAAAACTGTTTTTT; CDR3: CASSLDRGPEKLFF
D: TRBD1; J: TRBJ2-7; size: few; V: TRBV29-1; DNA: TGCAGCGTGTTCTCGACAGGGGGCTCCTACGAGCAGTACTTC; CDR3: CSVFSTGGSYEQYF
D: -; J: TRBJ2-7; size: few; V: TRBV10-3; DNA: TGTGCCATCAGTGAGGACAACGAGCAGTACTTC; CDR3: CAISEDNEQYF
D: -; J: TRBJ1-3; size: -; V: TRBV3-1; DNA: TGTGCCAGCAGCCATGCCCGCAACGACCCGGGAAACACCATATATTTT; CDR3: CASSHARNDPGNTIYF
D: -; J: TRBJ2-2; size: few; V: TRBV29-1; DNA: TGCAGCGTTGAAGTTTGGTCGGGGAACACCGGGGAGCTGTTTTTT; CDR3: CSVEVWSGNTGELFF
D: -; J: TRBJ2-5; size: -; V: TRBV7-2; DNA: TGTGCCAGCAGCCTCCTCCCATTCCGGGACCCCCAAGAGACCCAGTACTTC; CDR3: CASSLLPFRDPQETQYF
D: -; J: TRBJ1-1; size: once; V: TRBV20-1; DNA: TGCAGTGCTAGCGGTAGGGCTGGCGCTTTCTTT; CDR3: CSASGRAGAFF
D: TRBD1; J: TRBJ2-5; size: -; V: TRBV11-2; DNA: TGTGCCAGCAGCGGACAGGGAATAAGTGAGACCCAGTACTTC; CDR3: CASSGQGISETQYF
D: -; J: TRBJ2-1; size: -; V: TRBV9; DNA: TGTGCCAGCAGCGCGGGGGCCCTAGACTACAATGAGCAGTTCTTC; CDR3: CASSAGALDYNEQFF
D: TRBD1; J: TRBJ2-1; size: few; V: TRBV18; DNA: TGTGCCAGCTCACCGGACAGGGCAGGAAATGAGCAGTTCTTC; CDR3: CASSPDRAGNEQFF
D: -; J: TRBJ1-2; size: -; V: TRBV12-3/TRBV12-4; DNA: TGTGCCAGCAGTTTTAGAAAGACCCTTGCCTTC; CDR3: CASSFRKTLAF
D: -; J: TRBJ2-5; size: -; V: TRBV6-5; DNA: TGTGCCAGCAGTTACCACGGGCAGGGCCGTGGGGAGACCCAGTACTTC; CDR3: CASSYHGQGRGETQYF
D: TRBD2; J: TRBJ2-4; size: -; V: TRBV28; DNA: TGTGCCAGCAGTTTGTCACGGGCGGGAGTAGCTTCACTCAACATTCAGTACTTC; CDR3: CASSLSRAGVASLNIQYF
D: -; J: TRBJ1-1; size: few; V: TRBV20-1; DNA: TGCAGTGCTCGGAGGGGAGGGGGTGGCTCTGAAGCTTTCTTT; CDR3: CSARRGGGGSEAFF
D: TRBD2; J: TRBJ2-1; size: few; V: TRBV11-2; DNA: TGTGCCAGCAGCAATAGCGGGGGCATTGGTGAGCAGTTCTTC; CDR3: CASSNSGGIGEQFF
D: -; J: TRBJ1-1; size: -; V: TRBV24-1; DNA: TGTGCCACCAGTGATTCCTTGGAACCTGAAGCTTTCTTT; CDR3: CATSDSLEPEAFF
D: -; J: TRBJ2-7; size: many; V: TRBV12-3/TRBV12-4; DNA: TGTGCCAGCAGTTTAGCGGGATATTACGAGCAGTACTTC; CDR3: CASSLAGYYEQYF
D: TRBD2; J: TRBJ2-7; size: -; V: TRBV2; DNA: TGTGCCAGCAGGGGGACTAGCGGGGCCTACTACGAGCAGTACTTC; CDR3: CASRGTSGAYYEQYF
D: TRBD1; J: TRBJ2-1; size: few; V: TRBV18; DNA: TGTGCCAGCTCACCATCGGGGACAGGGGTCGATGAGCAGTTCTTC; CDR3: CASSPSGTGVDEQFF
D: TRBD2; J: TRBJ2-7; size: -; V: TRBV6-1; DNA: TGTGCCAGCAGTCAACCGGGACTAGCGGGAGTAGCCTACGAGCAGTACTTC; CDR3: CASSQPGLAGVAYEQYF
D: -; J: TRBJ2-7; size: few; V: TRBV14; DNA: TGTGCCAGCAGCCAAGATTCATCTGGCGGCTCCTACGAGCAGTACTTC; CDR3: CASSQDSSGGSYEQYF
D: -; J: TRBJ2-3; size: -; V: TRBV5-6; DNA: TGTGCCAGCAGCTTGTGGCAGGGACGCACAGATACGCAGTATTTT; CDR3: CASSLWQGRTDTQYF
D: TRBD1; J: TRBJ2-7; size: -; V: TRBV12-3/TRBV12-4; DNA: TGTGCCAGCAGTTTAGCAGGGACAGGGCGGTACGAGCAGTACTTC; CDR3: CASSLAGTGRYEQYF
D: TRBD1; J: TRBJ1-4; size: many; V: TRBV29-1; DNA: TGCAGCGTTGCCGACCCGGGACAGGGGGTTGAAAAACTGTTTTTT; CDR3: CSVADPGQGVEKLFF
D: -; J: TRBJ1-3; size: -; V: TRBV12-3/TRBV12-4; DNA: TGTGCCAGCAGTTTCAGCCCTAACACCATATATTTT; CDR3: CASSFSPNTIYF
D: -; J: TRBJ2-3; size: -; V: TRBV7-3; DNA: TGTGCCAGCAGCTCCCTGGACGGAGACCCTAGCACAGATACGCAGTATTTT; CDR3: CASSSLDGDPSTDTQYF
D: -; J: TRBJ1-3; size: -; V: TRBV2; DNA: TGTGCCAGCAGTGAAGTGGGCTCTGGAAACACCATATATTTT; CDR3: CASSEVGSGNTIYF
D: TRBD1; J: TRBJ2-4; size: few; V: TRBV7-9; DNA: TGTGCCAGCAGCCAAGTCGGGACAGGGAGAGGGACCCAAAACATTCAGTACTTC; CDR3: CASSQVGTGRGTQNIQYF
D: -; J: TRBJ2-6; size: -; V: TRBV20-1; DNA: TGCAGTGCTTACAGGGCAACTGGGGCCAACGTCCTGACTTTC; CDR3: CSAYRATGANVLTF
D: -; J: TRBJ2-1; size: -; V: TRBV20-1; DNA: TGCAGTGCTAGAGAGGCGGGTAGCAATGAGCAGTTCTTC; CDR3: CSAREAGSNEQFF
D: TRBD2; J: TRBJ2-1; size: -; V: TRBV11-2; DNA: TGTGCCAGCAGAAGACTAGCGGGGGTGTACAATGAGCAGTTCTTC; CDR3: CASRRLAGVYNEQFF
D: TRBD1; J: TRBJ1-2; size: few; V: TRBV5-1; DNA: TGCGCCAGCAGCTTGGAAGGACAGGGGAATGGCTACACCTTC; CDR3: CASSLEGQGNGYTF
D: -; J: TRBJ2-5; size: -; V: TRBV6-1; DNA: TGTGCCAGCGGTAAAATCAGGGGTTGGGTTACAAATCAAGAGACCCAGTACTTC; CDR3: CASGKIRGWVTNQETQYF
D: TRBD1; J: TRBJ1-2; size: -; V: TRBV12-3/TRBV12-4; DNA: TGTGCCAGCAGTTCGACAGGGGGCGGTCTACGCTATGGCTACACCTTC; CDR3: CASSSTGGGLRYGYTF
D: -; J: TRBJ2-3; size: few; V: TRBV29-1; DNA: TGCAGCGCCGCGGTAGGACCCCAAACAGATACGCAGTATTTT; CDR3: CSAAVGPQTDTQYF
D: TRBD2; J: TRBJ2-3; size: -; V: TRBV6-5; DNA: TGTGCCAGCAGTTACGCCTATGGCGGGGGGGTTTTTACTAGCACAGATACGCAGTATTTT; CDR3: CASSYAYGGGVFTSTDTQYF
D: -; J: TRBJ2-1; size: -; V: TRBV7-2; DNA: TGTGCCAGCATCTACCTTACGGGACTCTCCTACAATGAGCAGTTCTTC; CDR3: CASIYLTGLSYNEQFF
D: TRBD2; J: TRBJ2-1; size: -; V: TRBV20-1; DNA: TGCAGTGCCTACAGCGGGAAGCAGTTCTTC; CDR3: CSAYSGKQFF
D: -; J: TRBJ1-1; size: -; V: TRBV5-1; DNA: TGCGCCAGCAGCTTCACCAGGGCGAACACTGAAGCTTTCTTT; CDR3: CASSFTRANTEAFF
D: -; J: TRBJ2-5; size: -; V: TRBV2; DNA: TGTGCCAGCAGGGCGGGCCTTCAAGGCGAGACCCAGTACTTC; CDR3: CASRAGLQGETQYF
D: -; J: TRBJ2-5; size: many; V: TRBV25-1; DNA: TGTGCCAGCAGTGGGAATACGGGAGTGGAAGAGACCCAGTACTTC; CDR3: CASSGNTGVEETQYF
D: -; J: TRBJ1-4; size: few; V: TRBV6-5; DNA: TGTGCCAGCAGTTCTGGCAGGAAAAATGAAAAACTGTTTTTT; CDR3: CASSSGRKNEKLFF
D: TRBD1; J: TRBJ1-2; size: few; V: TRBV7-2; DNA: TGTGCCAGCAGCTACCCGGGACAGGGGAACTATGGCTACACCTTC; CDR3: CASSYPGQGNYGYTF
D: -; J: TRBJ2-1; size: -; V: TRBV29-1; DNA: TGCAGCGGCCTGGGGGTAAATGAGCAGTTCTTC; CDR3: CSGLGVNEQFF
D: -; J: TRBJ2-7; size: -; V: TRBV15; DNA: TGTGCCACCGCCGAATCCACCAGCTCCTACGAGCAGTACTTC; CDR3: CATAESTSSYEQYF
D: -; J: TRBJ2-5; size: many; V: TRBV5-1; DNA: TGCGCCAGCAAACGGGAGCAAGAGACCCAGTACTTC; CDR3: CASKREQETQYF
D: TRBD2; J: TRBJ2-1; size: few; V: TRBV29-1; DNA: TGCAGCTCGGCGACTAGCGGGAACAATGAGCAGTTCTTC; CDR3: CSSATSGNNEQFF
D: -; J: TRBJ2-1; size: -; V: TRBV7-9; DNA: TGTTCCAGCAGTAACAATGAGCAGTTCTTC; CDR3: CSSSNNEQFF
D: TRBD2; J: TRBJ2-7; size: few; V: TRBV10-3; DNA: TGTGCCATCAGTGAGTCGGGCGGGGCTAGCGGGAGCTACGAGCAGTACTTC; CDR3: CAISESGGASGSYEQYF
D: -; J: TRBJ2-5; size: -; V: TRBV18; DNA: TGTGCCAGCGCCGGGGACAACCAAGAGACCCAGTACTTC; CDR3: CASAGDNQETQYF
D: TRBD1; J: TRBJ1-2; size: -; V: TRBV3-1; DNA: TGTGCCAGCAGCCAAGACAGGACAGGGAACTATGGCTACACCTTC; CDR3: CASSQDRTGNYGYTF
D: -; J: TRBJ1-2; size: -; V: TRBV12-3/TRBV12-4; DNA: TGTGCCAGCAGTCCCCGGGCGGGTCCAGAGGGTTATGGCTACACCTTC; CDR3: CASSPRAGPEGYGYTF